Included here is one T cell receptor beta chain sequence, with context. Its antigen is not known. With duration under 3 months, ophthalmopathy was active: Clinical Activity Score at least 3, NOSPECS at least 4. Diagnostic assessment was based on clinical symptoms, serum thyroxine and TRAb, thyroid ultrasound and orbital computed tomography. The data derive from a study of T cells in Graves' hyperthyroidism and ophthalmopathy. For the study at large: At the time of initial diagnosis and before any treatment, peripheral blood was collected. Overall study results and limits: Blood held most thyroid clonotypes expanded above 0.001 frequency.

This CDR3 spans 13 amino acids. V lost 3 bases to trimming and J lost 3 bases, with 8 bases between them. In germline, CDR1 is ENHRY, CDR2 SYGVKD. Amplification targeted TCR beta CDR3 regions from RNA transcripts. HTBI primers drove first-round RT-PCR of the TCR CDR3. TCRdb recomputed calls from the multiplex PCR reads with MiXCR, one row per CDR3 protein. The sample includes more than 500,000 distinct CDR3 sequences, 15% to 20% seen only once; the top ten take 25% to 30%. Sequenced: blood. This receptor was obtained from a woman aged 30 to 39 with Graves' ophthalmopathy. J is TRBJ1-1 and V is TRBV10-3; no reliable D call. In DNA, the CDR3 is TGTGCCATCAGTGATGGGTTGGACACTGAAGCTTTCTTT. Amino acids: CAISDGLDTEAFF.